The entry below gives a single T cell receptor beta chain sequence along with its context. Sequence at one end of the junction differs from germline and may be a read error. The data originate from a study of T-cell memory formation after mild COVID-19. TCRdb re-called the 5' RACE reads through MiXCR, storing one row per CDR3 protein. The table lists approximately 50,000 distinct CDR3 sequences, 12% of them singletons. The CDR3 is 13 residues long. Germline values: CDR1 LGHNA, CDR2 YSLEER. This TCR was sampled from a man younger than 35 who had mild COVID-19 (a few samples of this study predate the infection). Cell type and time point are not known. Sequencing was performed on PBMCs or a T cell subset sorted from them (not recorded which). This rearrangement joins TRBV4-3 to TRBJ2-3, with a weak D call TRBD1 (5 bases). CDR3 sequence (DNA): TGCGCCAGCAGCCAAGAAGGGGTAGATACGAAGTATTTT. It translates to CASSQEGVDTKYF.